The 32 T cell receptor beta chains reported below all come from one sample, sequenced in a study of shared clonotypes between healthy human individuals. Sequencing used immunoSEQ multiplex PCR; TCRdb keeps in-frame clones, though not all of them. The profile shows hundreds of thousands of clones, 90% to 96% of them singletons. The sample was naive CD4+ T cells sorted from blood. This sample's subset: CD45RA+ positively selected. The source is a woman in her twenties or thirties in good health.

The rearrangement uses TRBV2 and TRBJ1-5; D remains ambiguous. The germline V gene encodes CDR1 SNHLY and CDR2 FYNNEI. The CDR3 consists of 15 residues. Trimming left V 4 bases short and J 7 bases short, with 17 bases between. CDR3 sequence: CASSVGSKMGQPQHF. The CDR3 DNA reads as TGTGCCAGCAGTGTAGGGTCCAAAATGGGCCAGCCCCAGCATTTT. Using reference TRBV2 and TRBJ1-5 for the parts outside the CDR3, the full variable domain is EPEVTQTPSHQVTQMGQEVILRCVPISNHLYFYWYRQILGQKVEFLVSFYNNEISEKSEIFDDQFSVERPDGSNFTLKIRSTKLEDSAMYFCASSVGSKMGQPQHFGDGTRLSIL.

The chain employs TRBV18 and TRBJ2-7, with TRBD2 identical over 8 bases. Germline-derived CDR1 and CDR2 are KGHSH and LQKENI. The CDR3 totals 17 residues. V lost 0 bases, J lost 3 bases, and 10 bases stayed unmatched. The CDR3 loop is CASSPPTSGGVVYEQYF. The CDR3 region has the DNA TGTGCCAGCTCACCACCTACTAGCGGAGGGGTTGTCTACGAGCAGTACTTC.

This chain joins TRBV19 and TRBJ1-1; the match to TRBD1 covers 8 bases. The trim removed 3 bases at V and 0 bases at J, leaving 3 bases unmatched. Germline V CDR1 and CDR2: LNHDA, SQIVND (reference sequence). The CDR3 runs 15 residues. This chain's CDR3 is CASSIRGRMNTEAFF. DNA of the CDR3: TGTGCCAGTAGTATCAGGGGGCGCATGAACACTGAAGCTTTCTTT.

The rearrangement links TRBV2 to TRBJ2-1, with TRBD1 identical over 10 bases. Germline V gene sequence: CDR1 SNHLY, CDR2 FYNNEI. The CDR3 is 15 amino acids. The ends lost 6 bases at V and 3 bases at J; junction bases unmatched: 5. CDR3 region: CASRKDRGLYNEQFF. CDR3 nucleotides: TGTGCCAGCAGGAAAGACAGGGGGCTCTACAATGAGCAGTTCTTC. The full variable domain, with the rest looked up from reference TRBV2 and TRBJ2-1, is EPEVTQTPSHQVTQMGQEVILRCVPISNHLYFYWYRQILGQKVEFLVSFYNNEISEKSEIFDDQFSVERPDGSNFTLKIRSTKLEDSAMYFCASRKDRGLYNEQFFGPGTRLTVL.

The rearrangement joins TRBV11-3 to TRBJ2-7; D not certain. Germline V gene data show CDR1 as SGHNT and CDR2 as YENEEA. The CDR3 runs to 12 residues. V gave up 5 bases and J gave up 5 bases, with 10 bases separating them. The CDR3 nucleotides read TGTGCCAGCAGCAATAAATGGCACGAGCAGTACTTC. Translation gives CASSNKWHEQYF.

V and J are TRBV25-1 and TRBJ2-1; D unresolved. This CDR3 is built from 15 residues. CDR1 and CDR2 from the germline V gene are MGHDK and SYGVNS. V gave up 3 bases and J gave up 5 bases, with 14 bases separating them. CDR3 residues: CASSDPPGGDNEQFF. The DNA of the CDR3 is TGTGCCAGCAGTGATCCCCCCGGTGGGGACAATGAGCAGTTCTTC.

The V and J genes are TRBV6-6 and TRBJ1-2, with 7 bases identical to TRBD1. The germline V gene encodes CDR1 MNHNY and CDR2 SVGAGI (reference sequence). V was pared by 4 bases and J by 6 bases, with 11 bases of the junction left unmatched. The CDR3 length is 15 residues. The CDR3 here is CASSLDREDSNGYTF. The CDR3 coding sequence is TGTGCCAGCAGTTTAGACAGGGAAGATTCTAATGGCTACACCTTC.

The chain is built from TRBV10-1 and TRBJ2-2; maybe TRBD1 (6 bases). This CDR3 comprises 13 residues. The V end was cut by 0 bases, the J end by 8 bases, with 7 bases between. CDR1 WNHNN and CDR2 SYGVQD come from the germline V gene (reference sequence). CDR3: CASSESGTGELFF. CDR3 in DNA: TGCGCCAGCAGTGAGTCCGGGACAGGGGAGCTGTTTTTT.

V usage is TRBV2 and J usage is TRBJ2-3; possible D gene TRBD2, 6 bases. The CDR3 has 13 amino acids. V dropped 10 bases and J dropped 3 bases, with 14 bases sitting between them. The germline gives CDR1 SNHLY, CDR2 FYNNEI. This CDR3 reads CATEGRRTDTQYF. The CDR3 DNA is TGTGCCACCGAGGGGAGGCGTACAGATACGCAGTATTTT.

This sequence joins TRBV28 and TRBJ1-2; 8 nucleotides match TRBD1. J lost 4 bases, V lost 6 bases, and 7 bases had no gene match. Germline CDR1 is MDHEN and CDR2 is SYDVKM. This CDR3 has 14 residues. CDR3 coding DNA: TGTGCCAGCAGCACACTGACAGGGGCCTATGGCTACACCTTC. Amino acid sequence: CASSTLTGAYGYTF.

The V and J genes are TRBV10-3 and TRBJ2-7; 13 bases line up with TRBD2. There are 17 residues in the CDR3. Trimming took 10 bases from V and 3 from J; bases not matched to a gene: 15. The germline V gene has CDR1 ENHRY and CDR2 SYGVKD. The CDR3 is CASRTSGSSLTNYEQYF. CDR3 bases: TGTGCCAGCAGGACTAGCGGGAGTTCCCTGACAAACTACGAGCAGTACTTC.

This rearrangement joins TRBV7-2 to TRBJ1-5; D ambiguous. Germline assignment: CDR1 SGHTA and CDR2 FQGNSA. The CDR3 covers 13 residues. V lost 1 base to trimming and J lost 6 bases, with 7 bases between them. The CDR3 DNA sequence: TGTGCCAGCAGCTTAGGGTTGAGTCAGCCCCAGCATTTT. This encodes CASSLGLSQPQHF.

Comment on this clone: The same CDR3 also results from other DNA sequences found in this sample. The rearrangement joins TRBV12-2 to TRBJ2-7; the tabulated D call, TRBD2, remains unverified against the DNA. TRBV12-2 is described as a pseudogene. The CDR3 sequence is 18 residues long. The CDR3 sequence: CASRLSTGTSGSPREQYF. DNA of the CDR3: TGTGCAAGTCGCTTATCCACCGGGACTAGCGGGAGCCCGCGAGAGCAGTACTTC.

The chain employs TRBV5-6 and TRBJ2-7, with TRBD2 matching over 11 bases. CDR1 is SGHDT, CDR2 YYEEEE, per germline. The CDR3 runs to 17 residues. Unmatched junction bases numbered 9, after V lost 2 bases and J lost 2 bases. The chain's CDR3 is CASSFFYGTSGTYEQYF. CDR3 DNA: TGTGCCAGCAGCTTCTTCTACGGGACTAGCGGTACCTACGAGCAGTACTTC.

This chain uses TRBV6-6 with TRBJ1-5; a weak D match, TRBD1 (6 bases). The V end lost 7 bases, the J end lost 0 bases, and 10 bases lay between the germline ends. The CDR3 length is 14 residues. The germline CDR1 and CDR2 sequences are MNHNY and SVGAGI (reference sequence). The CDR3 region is CASKGQYSNQPQHF. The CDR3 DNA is TGTGCCAGCAAAGGACAGTATAGCAATCAGCCCCAGCATTTT.

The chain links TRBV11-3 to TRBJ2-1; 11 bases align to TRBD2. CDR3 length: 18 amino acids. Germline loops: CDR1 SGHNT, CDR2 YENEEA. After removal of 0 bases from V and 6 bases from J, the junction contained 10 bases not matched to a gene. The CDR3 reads CASSLDGASGRSSNEQFF. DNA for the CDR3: TGTGCCAGCAGCTTAGATGGTGCTAGCGGGAGGAGCTCCAATGAGCAGTTCTTC.

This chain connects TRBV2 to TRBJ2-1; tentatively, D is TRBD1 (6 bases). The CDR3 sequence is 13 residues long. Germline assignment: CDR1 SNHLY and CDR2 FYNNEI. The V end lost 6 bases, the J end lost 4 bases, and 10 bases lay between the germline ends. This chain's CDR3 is CASRHGQYNEQFF. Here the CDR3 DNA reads TGTGCCAGCAGACACGGACAGTACAATGAGCAGTTCTTC.

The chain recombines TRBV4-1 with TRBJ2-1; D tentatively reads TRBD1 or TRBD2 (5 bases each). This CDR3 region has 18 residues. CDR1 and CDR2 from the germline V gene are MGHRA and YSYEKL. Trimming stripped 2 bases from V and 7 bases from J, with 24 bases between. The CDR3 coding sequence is TGCGCCAGCAGCCAAATCCTTGGGGGACCGAAGAGGGTGAATGAGCAGTTCTTC. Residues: CASSQILGGPKRVNEQFF.

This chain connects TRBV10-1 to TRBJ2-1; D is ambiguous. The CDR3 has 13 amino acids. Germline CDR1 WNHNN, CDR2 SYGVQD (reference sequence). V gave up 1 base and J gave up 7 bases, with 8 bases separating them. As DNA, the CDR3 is TGCGCCAGCAGTGAGTGGCGGCGGAATGAGCAGTTCTTC. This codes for CASSEWRRNEQFF.

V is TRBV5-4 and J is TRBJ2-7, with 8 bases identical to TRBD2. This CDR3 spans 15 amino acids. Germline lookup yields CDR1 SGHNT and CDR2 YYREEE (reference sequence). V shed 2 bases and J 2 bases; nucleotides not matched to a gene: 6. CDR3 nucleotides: TGTGCCAGCAGCTTAAGGACTAGCAACCCCTACGAGCAGTACTTC. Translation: CASSLRTSNPYEQYF. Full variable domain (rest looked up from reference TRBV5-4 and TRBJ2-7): ETGVTQSPTHLIKTRGQQVTLRCSSQSGHNTVSWYQQALGQGPQFIFQYYREEENGRGNFPPRFSGLQFPNYSSELNVNALELDDSALYLCASSLRTSNPYEQYFGPGTRLTVT.

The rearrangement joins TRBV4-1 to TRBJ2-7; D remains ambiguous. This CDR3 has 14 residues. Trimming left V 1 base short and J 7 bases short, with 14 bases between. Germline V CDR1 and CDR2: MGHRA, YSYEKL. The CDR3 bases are TGCGCCAGCAGCCAAGGGGGTATTAGCTTTGAGCAGTACTTC. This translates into CASSQGGISFEQYF.

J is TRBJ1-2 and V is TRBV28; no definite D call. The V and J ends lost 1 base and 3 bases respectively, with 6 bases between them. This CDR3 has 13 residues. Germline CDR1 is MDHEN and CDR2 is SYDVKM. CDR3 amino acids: CASSLSLDYGYTF. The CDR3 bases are TGTGCCAGCAGTTTATCTCTAGACTATGGCTACACCTTC.

In nucleotides, the CDR3 is TGTGCCAGCAGCTTAACAGGATATAGCAATCAGCCCCAGCATTTT. Protein product: CASSLTGYSNQPQHF. The chain employs TRBV11-2 and TRBJ1-5; D is possibly TRBD1 (5 bases). Looked up from germline, CDR1 is SGHAT and CDR2 is FQNNGV. V lost 2 bases and J 0 bases, leaving 8 bases between the germline ends. CDR3 length: 15 amino acids.

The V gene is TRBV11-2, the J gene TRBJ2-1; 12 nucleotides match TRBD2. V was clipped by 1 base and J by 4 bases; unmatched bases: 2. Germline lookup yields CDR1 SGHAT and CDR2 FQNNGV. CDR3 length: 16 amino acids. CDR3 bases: TGTGCCAGCAGCTTAGCCGGGACTAGCGGGTACAATGAGCAGTTCTTC. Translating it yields CASSLAGTSGYNEQFF.

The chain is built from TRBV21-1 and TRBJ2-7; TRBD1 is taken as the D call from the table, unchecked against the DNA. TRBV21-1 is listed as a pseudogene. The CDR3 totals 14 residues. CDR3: CASRWGQETYEQYF. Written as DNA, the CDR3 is TGTGCCAGCCGTTGGGGACAGGAGACCTACGAGCAGTACTTC.

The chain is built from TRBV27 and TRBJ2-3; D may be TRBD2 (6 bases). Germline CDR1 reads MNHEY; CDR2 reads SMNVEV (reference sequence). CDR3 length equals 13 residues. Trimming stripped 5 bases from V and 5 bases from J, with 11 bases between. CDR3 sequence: CASSPGLLDTQYF. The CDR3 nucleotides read TGTGCCAGCAGTCCCGGACTATTAGATACGCAGTATTTT.

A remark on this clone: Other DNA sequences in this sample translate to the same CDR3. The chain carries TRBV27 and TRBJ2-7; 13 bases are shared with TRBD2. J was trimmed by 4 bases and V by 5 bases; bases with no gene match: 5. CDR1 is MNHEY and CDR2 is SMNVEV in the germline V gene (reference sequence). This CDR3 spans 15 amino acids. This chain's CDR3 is CASSPRTSGSYEQYF. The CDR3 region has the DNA TGTGCCAGCAGTCCTAGGACTAGCGGGAGTTACGAGCAGTACTTC.

CDR3 in amino acids: CASSLQSSGNTGELFF. CDR3 nucleotides: TGTGCCAGCAGCTTACAGTCTAGCGGGAACACCGGGGAGCTGTTTTTT. The rearrangement joins TRBV7-3 to TRBJ2-2, with 7 bases fitting TRBD2. The J segment lost 1 base and the V segment lost 2 bases, leaving 4 bases of the junction unmatched. CDR1 and CDR2 from the germline V gene are SGHTA and FQGTGA. There are 16 residues in the CDR3.

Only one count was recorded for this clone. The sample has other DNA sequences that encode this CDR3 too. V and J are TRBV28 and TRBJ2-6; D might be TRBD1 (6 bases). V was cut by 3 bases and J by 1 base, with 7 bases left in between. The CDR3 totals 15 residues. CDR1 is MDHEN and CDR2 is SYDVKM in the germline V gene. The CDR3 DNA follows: TGTGCCAGCAGTTTTAGGGGGTCTGGGGCCAACGTCCTGACTTTC. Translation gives CASSFRGSGANVLTF.

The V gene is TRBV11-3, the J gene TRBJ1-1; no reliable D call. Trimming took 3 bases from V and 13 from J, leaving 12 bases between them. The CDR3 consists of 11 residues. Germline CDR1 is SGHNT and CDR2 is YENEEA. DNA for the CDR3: TGTGCCAGCAGCTTTAGGTCAGCGGTTTTCTTT. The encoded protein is CASSFRSAVFF.

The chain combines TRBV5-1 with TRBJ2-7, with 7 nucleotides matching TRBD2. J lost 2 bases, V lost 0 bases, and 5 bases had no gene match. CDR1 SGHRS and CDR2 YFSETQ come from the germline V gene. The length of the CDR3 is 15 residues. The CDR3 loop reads CASSLDWGTTYEQYF. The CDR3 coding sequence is TGCGCCAGCAGCTTGGACTGGGGGACTACCTACGAGCAGTACTTC. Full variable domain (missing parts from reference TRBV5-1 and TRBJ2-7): KAGVTQTPRYLIKTRGQQVTLSCSPISGHRSVSWYQQTPGQGLQFLFEYFSETQRNKGNFPGRFSGRQFSNSRSEMNVSTLELGDSALYLCASSLDWGTTYEQYFGPGTRLTVT.

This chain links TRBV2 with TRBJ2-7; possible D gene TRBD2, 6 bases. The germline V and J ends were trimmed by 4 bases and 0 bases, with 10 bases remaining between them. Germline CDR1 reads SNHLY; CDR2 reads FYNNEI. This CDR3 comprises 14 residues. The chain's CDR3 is CASSGDGSSYEQYF. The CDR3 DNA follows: TGTGCCAGCAGTGGGGACGGGAGCTCCTACGAGCAGTACTTC. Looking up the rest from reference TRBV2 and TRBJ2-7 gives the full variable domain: EPEVTQTPSHQVTQMGQEVILRCVPISNHLYFYWYRQILGQKVEFLVSFYNNEISEKSEIFDDQFSVERPDGSNFTLKIRSTKLEDSAMYFCASSGDGSSYEQYFGPGTRLTVT.